Below, one TCR beta chain is given with its context. Original processing notes: For nucleated cells, counts were estimated from reference gene primer amplification. Some clones are missing from TCRdb's copy, which holds only in-frame ones; the method was immunoSEQ multiplex PCR. That table gives V, J and clone size, and the DNA gave D and trimming. Counted here are about 140,000 clones, roughly 84% occurring once; the ten biggest clones make up less than 9.5%. CDR1 is SQVTM, CDR2 ANQGSEA, per germline. The CDR3 consists of 12 residues. Trimming cost V 7 bases and J 6 bases; bases outside gene matches: 4. This entry comes from a study of blood T cell repertoires in COVID-19. For the study at large: Specimens from acute and convalescent COVID-19 originated in the United States, Italy and Spain. Sample material is recorded as cDNA or gDNA derived from T cells, B-cell-depleted T cells, or PBMCs.

Sequencing was performed on peripheral blood. The chain carries TRBV29-1 and TRBJ2-2, with 8 bases lining up with TRBD2. The receptor was isolated from a human donor in a cohort sampled during active COVID-19. The CDR3 reads CSGGLVPGELFF. The CDR3 bases are TGCAGCGGGGGACTAGTCCCCGGGGAGCTGTTTTTT.